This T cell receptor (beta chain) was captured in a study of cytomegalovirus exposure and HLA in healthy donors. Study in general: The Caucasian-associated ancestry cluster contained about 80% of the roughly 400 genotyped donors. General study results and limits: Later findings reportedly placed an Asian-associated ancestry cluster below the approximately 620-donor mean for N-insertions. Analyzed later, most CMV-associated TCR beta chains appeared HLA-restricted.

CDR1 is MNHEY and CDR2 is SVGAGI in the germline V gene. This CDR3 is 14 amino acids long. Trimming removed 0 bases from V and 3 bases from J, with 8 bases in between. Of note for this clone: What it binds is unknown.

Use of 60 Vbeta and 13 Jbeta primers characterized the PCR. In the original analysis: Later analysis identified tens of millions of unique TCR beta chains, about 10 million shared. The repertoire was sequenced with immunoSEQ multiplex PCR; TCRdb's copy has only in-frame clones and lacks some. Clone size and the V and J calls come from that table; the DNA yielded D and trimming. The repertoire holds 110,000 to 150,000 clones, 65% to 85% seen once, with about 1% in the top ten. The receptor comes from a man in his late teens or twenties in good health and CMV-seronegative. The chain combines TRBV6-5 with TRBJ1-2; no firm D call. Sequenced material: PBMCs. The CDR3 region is CASSYSTGDYGYTF. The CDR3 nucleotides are TGTGCCAGCAGTTACTCGACGGGTGACTATGGCTACACCTTC.